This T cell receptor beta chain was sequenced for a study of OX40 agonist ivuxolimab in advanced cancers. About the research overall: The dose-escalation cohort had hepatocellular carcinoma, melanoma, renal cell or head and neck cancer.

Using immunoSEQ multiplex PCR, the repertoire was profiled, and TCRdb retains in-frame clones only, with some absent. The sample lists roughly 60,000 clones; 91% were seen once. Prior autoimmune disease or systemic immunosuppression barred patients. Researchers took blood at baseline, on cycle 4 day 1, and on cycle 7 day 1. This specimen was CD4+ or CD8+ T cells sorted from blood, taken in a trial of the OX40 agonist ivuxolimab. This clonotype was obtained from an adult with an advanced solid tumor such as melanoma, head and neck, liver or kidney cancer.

The CDR3 is CATYAGTGGSTEAFF. In nucleotides, the CDR3 is TGTGCCACCTACGCCGGGACAGGGGGGTCCACTGAAGCTTTCTTT. This chain links TRBV6-1 with TRBJ1-1; 11 bases match TRBD1. Germline loops: CDR1 MNHNS, CDR2 SASEGT. V lost 10 bases to trimming and J lost 4 bases; unmatched junction nucleotides: 11. CDR3 length: 15 amino acids.